Below are 16 T cell receptor beta chains sequenced from a single sample in a study of blood T cells in healthy people across ages. The use of a sample-barcoded 5' primer and a J-beta primer mix characterized a second PCR of roughly 7 to 12 cycles. TCRdb independently ran MiXCR on the 5' RACE reads; one entry per CDR3 protein. The sample has nearly 800,000 distinct CDR3 sequences, roughly 25% seen once. These same data were also listed under a study on T cells of mothers and their children.

The sample consisted of blood. These receptors all stem from a boy between 5 and 17 years old in good health.

The chain recombines TRBV7-2 with TRBJ1-1; D ambiguous. Germline V gives CDR1 SGHTA, CDR2 FQGNSA. Trimming took 2 bases from V and 8 from J, leaving 9 bases between them. This CDR3 contains 12 residues. CDR3 bases: TGTGCCAGCAGCTTAAGGGAGTCAGAAGCTTTCTTT. Protein: CASSLRESEAFF.

V gene TRBV6-6 combines with J gene TRBJ2-1; 9 bases align to TRBD1. Trimming took 0 bases from V and 7 from J; bases not matched to a gene: 4. The CDR3 is 15 amino acids. CDR1 is MNHNY and CDR2 is SVGAGI in the germline V gene (reference sequence). Here the CDR3 DNA reads TGTGCCAGCAGTTACTCACAGGGGGCCGGAAATGAGCAGTTCTTC. Amino acids: CASSYSQGAGNEQFF.

The gene calls are TRBV24-1 and TRBJ2-5; D unclear. The tail of the sequence fits TRBJ2-7 better, so the J call may be wrong. The CDR3 consists of 12 residues. Germline V lookup: CDR1 KGHDR, CDR2 SFDVKD. This CDR3 is CATSDYGYEQYF. The DNA for the CDR3 is TGTGCCACCAGTGATTACGGATACGAGCAGTACTTC.

This clonotype was picked up a small number of times. The rearrangement links TRBV5-6 to TRBJ2-5, with D possibly matching TRBD2 (7 bases). V lost 4 bases and J lost 2, with 15 bases in between. The V gene's germline CDR1 is SGHDT and CDR2 YYEEEE. This CDR3 region has 15 residues. The CDR3 nucleotides are TGTGCCAGCAGCCCGATAGGGGGGGCGCAAGAGACCCAGTACTTC. Translation gives CASSPIGGAQETQYF.

A few counts support this clonotype. The junction shows a germline mismatch at one end, possibly a read error. The chain couples TRBV18 to TRBJ2-1; D is unclear. CDR1 KGHSH and CDR2 LQKENI come from the germline V gene. The CDR3 loop spans 15 amino acids. CDR3 in amino acids: CASSPSVSSYNEQFF. CDR3 DNA sequence: TGCGCCAGCTCCCCCTCGGTGTCTTCCTACAATGAGCAGTTCTTC. Based on the CDR3 plus reference TRBV18 and TRBJ2-1, the full variable domain is NAGVMQNPRHLVRRRGQEARLRCSPMKGHSHVYWYRQLPEEGLKFMVYLQKENIIDESGMPKERFSAEFPKEGPSILRIQQVVRGDSAAYFCASSPSVSSYNEQFFGPGTRLTVL.

The chain carries TRBV9 and TRBJ2-5; 8 positions agree with TRBD2. Germline CDR1 reads SGDLS; CDR2 reads YYNGEE. J gave up 4 bases and V 1 base, and 9 bases lay outside the gene matches. The CDR3 loop spans 16 amino acids. The CDR3 spells CASSVSGAGDRETQYF. Here the CDR3 DNA reads TGTGCCAGCAGCGTAAGTGGAGCGGGAGATCGAGAGACCCAGTACTTC.

This clonotype was counted between two and nine times. The junction and the germline gene differ at one end; a read error may be behind it. The chain employs TRBV6-2 or TRBV6-3 and TRBJ1-1; D remains ambiguous. The germline V gene encodes CDR1 MNHEY and CDR2 SVGEGT. CDR3 length: 16 residues. The CDR3 loop reads CVSTILLRGFRTEAFF. CDR3 bases: TGTGTCAGCACGATACTTCTCAGAGGGTTCCGTACTGAAGCTTTCTTT.

This clonotype has more than one count but fewer than ten. The rearrangement links TRBV9 to TRBJ1-4; D is unresolved. Germline V gives CDR1 SGDLS, CDR2 YYNGEE. The CDR3 sequence is 16 residues long. V was clipped by 4 bases and J by 0 bases, with 13 bases between them. CDR3 region: CASSSGEGATNEKLFF. CDR3 coding DNA: TGTGCCAGCAGCTCCGGAGAGGGCGCAACTAATGAAAAACTGTTTTTT. Full variable domain (missing parts from reference TRBV9 and TRBJ1-4): DSGVTQTPKHLITATGQRVTLRCSPRSGDLSVYWYQQSLDQGLQFLIQYYNGEERAKGNILERFSAQQFPDLHSELNLSSLELGDSALYFCASSSGEGATNEKLFFGSGTQLSVL.

This clonotype was seen a handful of times. The rearrangement links TRBV20-1 to TRBJ2-4; 12 bases map to TRBD2. The V segment lost 0 bases and the J segment 1 base; nucleotides outside the gene matches: 10. The germline V gene has CDR1 DFQATT and CDR2 SNEGSKA (reference sequence). The CDR3 is made up of 19 amino acids. CDR3 nucleotide sequence: TGCAGTGCTAGAGATCCGGCTAGCGGGAGGGGCATGGCCAAAAACATTCAGTACTTC. This translates into CSARDPASGRGMAKNIQYF.

The J gene is TRBJ2-7, the V gene TRBV20-1; D perhaps matches TRBD2 (5 bases). Trimming pared 3 bases from V and 6 bases from J, leaving 9 bases between. Germline lookup yields CDR1 DFQATT and CDR2 SNEGSKA (reference sequence). The length of the CDR3 is 11 residues. CDR3 in DNA: TGCAGTGCTAGGGGAGTTTCCGAGCAGTACTTC. Its protein is CSARGVSEQYF.

This clonotype was detected a few times. This chain uses TRBV6-6 with TRBJ2-3; possible D gene TRBD1, 6 bases. Germline CDR1 MNHNY, CDR2 SVGAGI (reference sequence). V gave up 2 bases and J gave up 2 bases, with 14 bases separating them. The CDR3 extends over 16 amino acids. This CDR3 is CASSYSDRTPTDTQYF. The CDR3 DNA is TGTGCCAGCAGTTACAGTGACAGGACACCCACAGATACGCAGTATTTT.

This clonotype has only a few counts. The chain uses TRBV6-2 or TRBV6-3 and TRBJ2-1; 8 bases are a match to TRBD2. The V gene end was trimmed by 4 bases and the J gene end by 8 bases; junction bases not matched to a gene: 7. Germline CDR1 MNHEY, CDR2 SVGEGT. The CDR3 contains 14 residues. The CDR3 region has the DNA TGTGCCAGCAGTTTACGAGCGCGGGGGGATGAGCAGTTCTTC. Translating it yields CASSLRARGDEQFF.

This clonotype was seen only a few times. The chain joins TRBV7-2 to TRBJ1-2, with 8 bases aligning to TRBD1. CDR1 is SGHTA, CDR2 FQGNSA, per germline. V was clipped by 3 bases and J by 8 bases; unmatched bases: 8. CDR3 length equals 14 residues. CDR3 amino acids: CASSLLQGARGYTF. The CDR3 DNA sequence: TGTGCCAGCAGCTTGTTGCAGGGGGCGCGCGGCTACACCTTC.

This clonotype has a handful of counts. The CDR3 nucleotides read TGTGCCAGCAGTTTTGAGAGCGGGGAGCTGTTTTTT. Residues: CASSFESGELFF. The rearrangement uses TRBV12-3 or TRBV12-4 and TRBJ2-2; no clear D gene. The CDR3 extends over 12 amino acids. The V end was cut by 3 bases, the J end by 7 bases, with 6 bases between.

This clonotype appeared many times. This chain uses TRBV5-1 with TRBJ2-1; perhaps TRBD2 as D (6 bases). V was pared by 4 bases and J by 9 bases, with 14 bases between. The germline V gene encodes CDR1 SGHRS and CDR2 YFSETQ. The CDR3 contains 13 residues. This CDR3 reads CASSLRRDSEQFF. The CDR3 nucleotides are TGCGCCAGCAGCCTTAGGCGGGATAGTGAGCAGTTCTTC.

This chain joins TRBV7-9 and TRBJ2-7; TRBD2 might be the D (6 bases). The germline V and J ends were trimmed by 5 bases and 6 bases, with 20 bases remaining between them. Per the germline V gene, CDR1 is SEHNR and CDR2 is FQNEAQ (reference sequence). The CDR3 consists of 15 residues. This CDR3 reads CASSRPREAAREQYF. The CDR3, as DNA: TGTGCCAGCAGCCGTCCCAGGGAGGCGGCGCGCGAGCAGTACTTC.